Listed below are T cell receptor beta chains from one sample, sequenced in a study of shared clonotypes between healthy human individuals. Profiling relied on immunoSEQ multiplex PCR, and the TCRdb table lists in-frame clones only, not all of them. Among roughly 2 million clones, roughly 95% were seen once, and the ten largest hold about 1.1%. Sequencing was performed on naive CD8+ T cells sorted from blood. These receptors all come from a man younger than 35 in good health. Each CDR3 is given with its conserved first and last residue. D genes are given only for firm matches. Size is omitted from some rows. Given values are once, few, many or a class for expanded clones.

d_call j_call v_call clone_size cdr3_nt cdr3_aa
TRBD2 TRBJ2-3 TRBV7-6 NA TGTGCCAGCAGCCTACTAGCGGATACAGATACGCAGTATTTT CASSLLADTDTQYF
TRBD1 TRBJ1-6 TRBV19 once TGTGCCAGTACCACCGGGACAGGGTTTTCACCCCTCCACTTT CASTTGTGFSPLHF
NA TRBJ2-7 TRBV7-9 NA TGTGCCAGCAGCCCCCTTTATACCTACGAGCAGTACTTC CASSPLYTYEQYF
NA TRBJ2-7 TRBV13 NA TGTGCCAGCAGCTTAGGACTCTCCTACGAGCAGTACTTC CASSLGLSYEQYF
NA TRBJ2-3 TRBV29-1 NA TGCAGCGTTGAAAGGGGGGTATTGGGAACAGATACGCAGTATTTT CSVERGVLGTDTQYF
NA TRBJ1-2 TRBV28 few TGTGCCAGTCTTGAGGCCGGGGGAGATCGCGGCTACACCTTC CASLEAGGDRGYTF
TRBD1 TRBJ1-1 TRBV9 NA TGTGCCAGCAGCCTCCCCGAGACAGGGGACACTGAAGCTTTCTTT CASSLPETGDTEAFF
NA TRBJ1-3 TRBV28 NA TGTGCCAGCAGGCCCGGGGGTTCCTCTGGAAACACCATATATTTT CASRPGGSSGNTIYF
NA TRBJ1-1 TRBV19 NA TGTGCCAGTAGACAGATACCGGGGCCACCCGCCTCGGCTTTCTTT CASRQIPGPPASAFF
TRBD1 TRBJ1-4 TRBV11-2 once TGTGCCAGCAGCCCGGGACAGGGGGCAACTAATGAAAAACTGTTTTTT CASSPGQGATNEKLFF
NA TRBJ2-3 TRBV5-6 NA TGTGCCAGCAGCTTGGCCGGGGGAGGATTCACAGATACGCAGTATTTT CASSLAGGGFTDTQYF
NA TRBJ1-2 TRBV29-1 NA TGCAGCGTTGAAGATTATTCTCGGGGGGCAACTAACTATGGCTACACCTTC CSVEDYSRGATNYGYTF
NA TRBJ2-2 TRBV4-3 NA TGCGCCAGCAGCCAACCCGGGCCCCGGGGCACCGGGGAGCTGTTTTTT CASSQPGPRGTGELFF
NA TRBJ2-5 TRBV19 NA TGTGCCAGTAGTATAGTCCCCGGGACGGAAGAGACCCAGTACTTC CASSIVPGTEETQYF
NA TRBJ1-1 TRBV27 NA TGTGCCAGCAGTTTAGGCCCCCTCACTGAAGCTTTCTTT CASSLGPLTEAFF
TRBD1 TRBJ2-7 TRBV29-1 NA TGCAGCGTTGAACTCCGGGACAGGGACTACGAGCAGTACTTC CSVELRDRDYEQYF
NA TRBJ2-3 TRBV11-3 NA TGTGCCAGCAGCTCGAGTTACACAGATACGCAGTATTTT CASSSSYTDTQYF
NA TRBJ2-1 TRBV5-1 NA TGCGCCAGCAGCCCGGACGGCTCCAATGAGCAGTTCTTC CASSPDGSNEQFF
NA TRBJ1-4 TRBV7-9 NA TGTGCCAGCAGCTTTTTTTTGGGCGCGGGGGATGAAAAACTGTTTTTT CASSFFLGAGDEKLFF
NA TRBJ1-1 TRBV7-9 NA TGTGCCAGCAGCCCCCCGGACAGACACACTGAAGCTTTCTTT CASSPPDRHTEAFF
NA TRBJ2-7 TRBV4-1 NA TGCGCCAGCAGCCAAAGGGTAGCAGACGAGCAGTACTTC CASSQRVADEQYF
NA TRBJ2-3 TRBV5-1 NA TGCGCCAGCAGCTTTTTCCAGGGGGATACGCAGTATTTT CASSFFQGDTQYF
NA TRBJ1-1 TRBV30 NA TGTGCCTGGAGTAGTGTCCCTGAAGCTTTCTTT CAWSSVPEAFF
NA TRBJ1-1 TRBV6-5 NA TGTGCCAGCAGCCCGCAGGATTGGACTGAAGCTTTCTTT CASSPQDWTEAFF
TRBD2 TRBJ2-1 TRBV10-2 NA TGCGCCAGCTGCCGATTCAGCGGGGGTGATGAGCAGTTCTTC CASCRFSGGDEQFF
NA TRBJ2-3 TRBV4-3 NA TGCGCCAGCAGCCAAGATATAGGCTTCACAGATACGCAGTATTTT CASSQDIGFTDTQYF
TRBD2 TRBJ2-7 TRBV5-6 NA TGTGCCAGCAGCTTGGGGACTAGCGGATACGAGCAGTACTTC CASSLGTSGYEQYF
NA TRBJ2-3 TRBV6-6 NA TGTGCCAGCATCGCTCCCACAGATACGCAGTATTTT CASIAPTDTQYF
NA TRBJ2-5 TRBV12-5 NA TGTGCTAGTGGCACCGGGGAACAGACCCAGTACTTC CASGTGEQTQYF
TRBD1 TRBJ1-6 TRBV30 few TGTGCCTGGGTGGACTTCGACAGGGTCTTTTCCTCACCCCTCCACTTT CAWVDFDRVFSSPLHF